This T cell receptor beta chain was profiled in a study of long-term antiretroviral therapy in people with HIV. A single count supports this clone. Its cognate antigen is unknown. Regarding the study as a whole: Researchers lacked any data on ART adherence, viral resistance or therapy changes. Pre-ART clonal expansion yielded clones that dominated the repertoire at all time points.

Per the germline V gene, CDR1 is GTSNPN and CDR2 is SVGIG (reference sequence). This CDR3 comprises 15 residues. V lost 3 bases, J lost 3 bases, and 15 bases lay in between. At survey level, the immunoSEQ assay was run in its v3.0 version. Each sample had sequencing targeting about 40,000-50,000 T-cell genomes. Here immunoSEQ multiplex PCR was the method, and the copy in TCRdb shows in-frame clones only, minus some. The sample records 34,000 or so clones, 82% being singletons. This sequence joins TRBV30 and TRBJ1-5; D is possibly TRBD1 (6 bases). This receptor was obtained from a man younger than 35 with HIV. The sample in question was unsorted PBMCs, obtained 0.6 years after starting antiretroviral therapy. The CDR3 region has the DNA TGTGCCTGGAGCCGGGGGCAGGGAAACAATCAGCCCCAGCATTTT. Protein product: CAWSRGQGNNQPQHF.